These 9 T cell receptor beta chains were all obtained from the same sample, sequenced in a study of T-cell reconstitution after alpha-beta-depleted transplantation in children (dated by TCRdb to the mid-2010s). The library was built by means of PCR. Sequencing was carried out with an Illumina HiSeq 2500. TCR library preparation used molecular barcoding, with unique molecular identifiers applied to normalize quantification of the TCRbeta repertoire. TCRdb applied fastp at Q25 and MiXCR to the public reads, then kept only in-frame beta chains. Every CDR3 protein is listed once, alongside the most common genes and DNA of its rows. The sample records about 170,000 distinct CDR3 sequences, 11% of which are singletons. Approximately 13% of the sample is in the top ten clones. Explained via the paper, the treatment or condition label denotes: allogeneic hematopoietic cell transplantation with graft depleted of TCRalphabeta T cells and CD19 B cells.

The sequences come from PBMCs, collected before TCRalphabeta/CD19-depleted stem cell transplant. The receptors were gathered from a boy under 10 years old with acute myeloid leukemia, due to receive a stem cell transplant.

Ten or more counts support this clonotype. The chain joins TRBV4-1 to TRBJ2-1, with 8 bases that match TRBD2. Germline V gene lookup returns CDR1 MGHRA and CDR2 YSYEKL. The CDR3 extends over 14 amino acids. J gave up 7 bases and V 6 bases, and 8 bases lay outside the gene matches. CDR3 bases: TGCGCCAGCAGGGGGGTAGCGGGAAAAAATGAGCAGTTCTTC. Protein sequence: CASRGVAGKNEQFF.

This clonotype has a count of ten or more. The chain combines TRBV20-1 with TRBJ2-5; 9 nucleotides align to TRBD2. After removal of 7 bases from V and 1 base from J, the junction contained 10 bases not matched to a gene. Germline assignment: CDR1 DFQATT and CDR2 SNEGSKA (reference sequence). This CDR3 has 15 amino acids. CDR3 residues: CSGGAASGAQETQYF. CDR3 coding DNA: TGCAGTGGCGGGGCGGCTAGCGGGGCCCAAGAGACCCAGTACTTC.

This clonotype was counted ten times or more. The chain uses TRBV20-1 and TRBJ2-7; D perhaps matches TRBD1 (5 bases). The CDR3 length is 14 residues. V gave up 1 base and J gave up 5 bases, with 15 bases separating them. From germline, CDR1 is DFQATT and CDR2 SNEGSKA (reference sequence). The CDR3 loop reads CSARGHAGNDEQYF. CDR3 sequence (DNA): TGCAGTGCTAGAGGTCATGCAGGGAATGACGAGCAGTACTTC.

This clonotype was observed at least ten times. This chain links TRBV6-5 with TRBJ2-1; D possibly corresponds to TRBD2 (6 bases). Germline values: CDR1 MNHEY, CDR2 SVGAGI. With 1 base removed from V and 13 bases from J, the gap between germline ends came to 17 bases. This CDR3 has 14 residues. In DNA, the CDR3 is TGTGCCAGCAGTTACTACTCGGGAGATGTTAGCCAGTTCTTC. It is translated as CASSYYSGDVSQFF.

This clonotype has ten or more counts. The J gene is TRBJ1-1, the V gene TRBV5-6, with D possibly TRBD1 on 5 matching bases. V lost 0 bases to trimming and J lost 1 base, with 10 bases between them. The CDR3 runs to 15 residues. In germline, CDR1 is SGHDT, CDR2 YYEEEE. CDR3 in DNA: TGTGCCAGCAGCTTGGAGGGACCCACGAACACTGAAGCTTTCTTT. Its translation: CASSLEGPTNTEAFF.

In this sample, this clonotype turned up many times. This chain uses TRBV20-1 with TRBJ2-2; possibly TRBD2 for D (6 bases). There are 14 residues in the CDR3. Germline V lookup: CDR1 DFQATT, CDR2 SNEGSKA (reference sequence). V was pared by 3 bases and J by 0 bases, with 8 bases between. The CDR3 bases are TGCAGTGCTAGGGGCGGGGCGAACACCGGGGAGCTGTTTTTT. It translates to CSARGGANTGELFF.

This clonotype was observed many times. The J gene is TRBJ2-2, the V gene TRBV25-1; D uncertain. The germline V and J ends were trimmed by 6 bases and 4 bases, with 9 bases remaining between them. The CDR3 runs 13 residues. CDR1 is MGHDK and CDR2 is SYGVNS in the germline V gene. CDR3 protein: CASSADTTGELFF. The CDR3 DNA reads TGTGCCAGCAGCGCAGACACCACCGGGGAGCTGTTTTTT.

This clonotype has at least ten counts. V is TRBV29-1 and J is TRBJ2-1; the D gene is possibly TRBD1 (5 bases). The CDR3 has 12 residues. V lost 0 bases, J lost 6 bases, and 6 bases lay in between. Germline CDR1 is SQVTM and CDR2 is ANQGSEA. CDR3 loop: CSVEDRANEQFF. The CDR3 DNA reads as TGCAGCGTTGAAGACAGGGCCAATGAGCAGTTCTTC.

This clonotype was observed at least ten times. The chain is built from TRBV18 and TRBJ2-1; D is possibly TRBD1 or TRBD2 (5 bases each). The CDR3 is 15 residues long. V lost 2 bases and J lost 1, with 9 bases in between. Germline V gene data show CDR1 as KGHSH and CDR2 as LQKENI. CDR3: CASSPGGQSYNEQFF. As DNA, the CDR3 is TGTGCCAGCTCACCAGGGGGTCAGTCCTACAATGAGCAGTTCTTC.